This T cell receptor beta chain was found in a study of T cells in Graves' hyperthyroidism and ophthalmopathy (dated by TCRdb to the late 2010s). Regarding the research as a whole: To identify distinguishing TCR V-J signatures, a discovery cohort of about 100 patients was used, comprising 40 to 45 with Graves' ophthalmopathy and about 59 with stable Graves' hyperthyroidism. The roughly 91 discovery patients were randomly divided into training and test sets at a 7:3 ratio. Once sampling was done, hyperthyroidism patients were given methimazole at a starting dose of 30 mg daily, whereas ophthalmopathy patients were given high-dose intravenous methylprednisolone. Whether ophthalmopathy could be predicted prospectively was tested in an independent validation cohort made up of about 20 hyperthyroidism patients plus 17 patients who later progressed to ophthalmopathy. The study also compared thyroid tissue and blood T-cell repertoires from a handful of Graves' hyperthyroidism patients. TCR Vbeta CDR3 sequencing of around 130 peripheral blood samples (43 ophthalmopathy, 75 hyperthyroidism and some 17 progressor patients) is reported in the paper. The paper's findings and limits, for the study overall: Most expanded thyroid clonotypes (frequency above 0.001) were also detected in blood, a finding suggesting that blood repertoires may reflect thyroid immune responses. Sample size was not statistically predetermined, and blinding of investigators to group allocation was not performed. A model built on a 13 V-J signature distinguished ophthalmopathy from stable hyperthyroidism, reaching 87.88% sensitivity and 81% to 83% specificity in cross-validation and 80%/75% in testing. In validation, the model predicted progression to ophthalmopathy with roughly 70% sensitivity and around 72% specificity, a median of approximately 6.5 months before onset.

Exclusion was applied to patients with uncontrolled infections, other autoimmune diseases, pregnancy or lactation. Clinical symptoms, serum thyroxine and TRAb, thyroid ultrasound, and orbital computed tomography formed the basis for the diagnoses. Total RNA was extracted with Trizol reagent, and quality was checked on an Agilent 2100 Bioanalyzer. The TCR beta CDR3 regions were amplified from the RNA transcripts. The first round of RT-PCR for the TCR CDR3 was performed with the HTBI primer set and the Qiagen OneStep RT-PCR kit. The libraries were constructed in a second round of multiplex PCR and then size-selected and purified. The libraries were sequenced on an Illumina HiSeq2000 using paired-end 100 bp reads. In the original analysis: Raw data were processed with SOAPnuke, discarding reads with adapters, uncalled bases, mean Phred below 15, or no exact constant-primer or identifier match. COPE v1.2.5 was used to merge the high-quality paired reads, and each unique nucleotide sequence was defined as a clonotype. MiTCR v1.1 was used to align clonotypes to the IMGT TRBV, TRBD and TRBJ reference segments. The analysis was restricted to V-J combinations with a frequency above 0.0001, which together covered 99.2% of the repertoires. The TCS score was defined as F50 (clonal expansion) divided by E x V (chaos), with BLOSUM62-based TCRdist calculated between CDR3 peptides within each V-J. Welch's t-statistics and random forest reduced roughly 500 V-J features to fewer than 15, which were used in a naive Bayes classifier (R e1071). The Morisita-Horn index was used to measure how similar the thyroid and blood repertoires were. The raw public reads went through TCRdb reprocessing: fastp at Q25, MiXCR clone calling, in-frame beta chains kept. CDR3 protein sequences are deduplicated, and each keeps its most common genes and DNA. In this record, the V and J calls reflect TCRdb's handling and not the investigators' own analysis. For this sample there are more than 550,000 distinct CDR3 sequences; roughly 45% appear just once. About 7.7% of the sample is held by the ten biggest clonotypes.

As concerns this clonotype: What this receptor recognizes is not known. No base qualities exist here, and no much larger clone lies one base off it.

The receptor was derived from an adult man with Graves' disease, either hyperthyroidism or ophthalmopathy (not recorded which). Sequenced material: peripheral blood or thyroid tissue (not recorded which).

The DNA sequence follows: TGTGCCAGCAGTGAATACGGAATAGGACAGGGAGCCTACGAGCAGTACTTC. Its amino acids are CASSEYGIGQGAYEQYF. In this chain, TRBV25-1 is recombined with TRBJ2-7, and 8 junction bases match TRBD1. CDR1 and CDR2, looked up from the germline V gene, are MGHDK and SYGVNS. After removal of 0 bases from V and 2 bases from J, the junction retains 9 bases not matched to a gene. Measured from the cysteine to the phenylalanine, the CDR3 is 17 residues long. The retained sequence is limited to the CDR3, 51 bases, with the frame set at the first base.